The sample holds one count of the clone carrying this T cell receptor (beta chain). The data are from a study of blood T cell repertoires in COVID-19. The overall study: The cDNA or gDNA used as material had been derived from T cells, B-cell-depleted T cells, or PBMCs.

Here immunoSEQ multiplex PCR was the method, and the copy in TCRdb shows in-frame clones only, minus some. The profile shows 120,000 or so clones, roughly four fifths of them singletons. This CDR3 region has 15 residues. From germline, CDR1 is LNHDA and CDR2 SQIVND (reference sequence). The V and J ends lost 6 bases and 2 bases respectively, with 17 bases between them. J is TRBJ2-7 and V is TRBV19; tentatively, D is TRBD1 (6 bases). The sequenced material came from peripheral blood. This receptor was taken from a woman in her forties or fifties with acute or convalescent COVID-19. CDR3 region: CASRAVGQSPYEQYF. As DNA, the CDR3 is TGTGCCAGTAGAGCGGTCGGACAGTCTCCCTACGAGCAGTACTTC.